One sample yielded the 10 T cell receptor beta chains listed below, sequenced in a study of technical replicates of blood from a handful of donors. Some clones are missing from TCRdb's copy, which holds only in-frame ones; the method was immunoSEQ multiplex PCR. The profile covers 80,000 to 95,000 clones, with about 91% appearing a single time and roughly 0.27% taken by the ten largest. The specimen was T cells isolated from PBMCs. The receptors stem from a human donor in good health.

The chain joins TRBV28 to TRBJ1-1; D is perhaps TRBD1 (6 bases). Trimming pared 3 bases from V and 8 bases from J, leaving 16 bases between. The CDR3 sequence is 14 residues long. Germline-derived CDR1 and CDR2 are MDHEN and SYDVKM. The chain's CDR3 is CASSFKPPQGEAFF. For the CDR3, the DNA is TGTGCCAGCAGTTTCAAACCCCCGCAGGGGGAAGCTTTCTTT.

This clone has just a few counts. The rearrangement links TRBV5-1 to TRBJ1-5, with 8 bases lining up with TRBD1. V was clipped by 1 base and J by 2 bases; unmatched bases: 8. CDR1 SGHRS and CDR2 YFSETQ come from the germline V gene. The CDR3 contains 17 residues. For the CDR3, the DNA is TGCGCCAGCAGCTTGATGCCAGGGGGCGCGGGCAATCAGCCCCAGCATTTT. This encodes CASSLMPGGAGNQPQHF.

V gene TRBV12-5 combines with J gene TRBJ2-1; 9 positions agree with TRBD2. This CDR3 region has 18 residues. V lost 0 bases and J lost 6; bases outside the gene matches: 12. Looked up from germline, CDR1 is LGHNT and CDR2 is FRNRAP. CDR3 sequence: CASGLVIAGVKFFNEQFF. The CDR3 coding sequence is TGTGCTAGTGGTTTGGTAATAGCGGGGGTAAAATTTTTCAATGAGCAGTTCTTC.

The rearrangement links TRBV5-5 to TRBJ2-5; TRBD1 is a possible D gene (6 bases). The CDR3 contains 14 residues. Trimming pared 0 bases from V and 4 bases from J, leaving 10 bases between. Per germline, CDR1 SGHKS and CDR2 YYEKEE (reference sequence). The DNA of the CDR3 is TGTGCCAGCAGCTTGGCAACAGGGCGAGAGACCCAGTACTTC. This gives the protein CASSLATGRETQYF.

This clone was counted between two and nine times. The chain combines TRBV28 with TRBJ1-4, with 7 bases identical to TRBD1. V lost 11 bases and J lost 5; bases outside the gene matches: 8. The CDR3 is 13 residues long. Germline lookup yields CDR1 MDHEN and CDR2 SYDVKM. The CDR3, as DNA: TGTGCCGTCGAGGGGGCGAGAAATGAAAAACTGTTTTTT. Protein product: CAVEGARNEKLFF.

CDR3 sequence (DNA): TGTGCCAGCAGTGAATTAGTAAGGGACAGGGGGCAAGAGACCCAGTACTTC. Its translation is CASSELVRDRGQETQYF. The chain links TRBV25-1 to TRBJ2-5, with 11 bases matching TRBD1. This CDR3 is built from 17 residues. CDR1 is MGHDK and CDR2 is SYGVNS in the germline V gene. V trimming: 1 base; J trimming: 2 bases; junction bases outside the gene matches: 6.

This chain links TRBV5-4 with TRBJ2-3; 13 nucleotides align to TRBD2. V lost 2 bases to trimming and J lost 5 bases; unmatched junction nucleotides: 5. The CDR3 spans 16 residues. Germline values: CDR1 SGHNT, CDR2 YYREEE (reference sequence). DNA for the CDR3: TGTGCCAGCAGCTTTACTAGCGGGGGGGCCGGAGATACGCAGTATTTT. Protein: CASSFTSGGAGDTQYF.

The genes are TRBV21-1 and TRBJ2-7; the table calls TRBD2, which could not be checked here. TRBV21-1 is a pseudogene locus. CDR3 length: 16 residues. DNA for the CDR3: TGTGCCAGCAGCAAAAACCTAGCGGGATCCCCCTACGAGCAGTACTTC. Amino acids: CASSKNLAGSPYEQYF.

The rearrangement uses TRBV6-5 and TRBJ2-7, with D hard to call. The CDR3 sequence is 15 residues long. V lost 0 bases and J lost 3, with 12 bases in between. Germline CDR1 MNHEY, CDR2 SVGAGI. CDR3 nucleotides: TGTGCCAGCAGTTACTCGGTCAGCGTGGTCTACGAGCAGTACTTC. Translating gives CASSYSVSVVYEQYF.

The V and J genes are TRBV19 and TRBJ2-2, with no clear D. There are 14 residues in the CDR3. V gave up 3 bases and J gave up 0 bases, with 5 bases separating them. Germline CDR1 is LNHDA and CDR2 is SQIVND (reference sequence). CDR3 loop: CASSMQSNTGELFF. CDR3 DNA: TGTGCCAGTAGTATGCAGTCGAACACCGGGGAGCTGTTTTTT.